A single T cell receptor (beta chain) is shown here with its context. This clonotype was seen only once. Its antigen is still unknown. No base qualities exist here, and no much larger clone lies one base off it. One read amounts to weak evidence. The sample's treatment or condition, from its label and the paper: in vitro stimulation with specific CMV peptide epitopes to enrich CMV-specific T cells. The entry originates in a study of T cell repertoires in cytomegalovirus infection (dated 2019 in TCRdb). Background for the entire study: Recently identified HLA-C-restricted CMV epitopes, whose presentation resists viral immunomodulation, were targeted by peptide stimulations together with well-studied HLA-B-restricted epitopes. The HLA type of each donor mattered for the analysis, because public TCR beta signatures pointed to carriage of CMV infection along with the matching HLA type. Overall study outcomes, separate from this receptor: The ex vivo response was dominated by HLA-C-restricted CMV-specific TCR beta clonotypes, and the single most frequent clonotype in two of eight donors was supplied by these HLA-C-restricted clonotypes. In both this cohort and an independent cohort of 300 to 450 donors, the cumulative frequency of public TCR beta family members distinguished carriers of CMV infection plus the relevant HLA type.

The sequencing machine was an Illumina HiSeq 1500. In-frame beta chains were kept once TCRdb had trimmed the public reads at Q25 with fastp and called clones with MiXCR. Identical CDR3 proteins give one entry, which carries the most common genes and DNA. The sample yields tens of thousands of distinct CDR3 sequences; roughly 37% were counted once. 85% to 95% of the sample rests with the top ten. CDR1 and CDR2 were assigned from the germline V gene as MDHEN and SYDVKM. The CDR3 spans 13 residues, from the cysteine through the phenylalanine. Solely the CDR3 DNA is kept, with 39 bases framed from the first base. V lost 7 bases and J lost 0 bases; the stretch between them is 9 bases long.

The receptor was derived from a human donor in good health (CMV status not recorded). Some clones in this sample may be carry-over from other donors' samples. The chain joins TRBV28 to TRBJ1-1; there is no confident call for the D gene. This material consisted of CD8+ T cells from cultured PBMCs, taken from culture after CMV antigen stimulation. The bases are TGTGCCAGCAAGAGACTCATGAACACTGAAGCTTTCTTT. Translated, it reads CASKRLMNTEAFF.